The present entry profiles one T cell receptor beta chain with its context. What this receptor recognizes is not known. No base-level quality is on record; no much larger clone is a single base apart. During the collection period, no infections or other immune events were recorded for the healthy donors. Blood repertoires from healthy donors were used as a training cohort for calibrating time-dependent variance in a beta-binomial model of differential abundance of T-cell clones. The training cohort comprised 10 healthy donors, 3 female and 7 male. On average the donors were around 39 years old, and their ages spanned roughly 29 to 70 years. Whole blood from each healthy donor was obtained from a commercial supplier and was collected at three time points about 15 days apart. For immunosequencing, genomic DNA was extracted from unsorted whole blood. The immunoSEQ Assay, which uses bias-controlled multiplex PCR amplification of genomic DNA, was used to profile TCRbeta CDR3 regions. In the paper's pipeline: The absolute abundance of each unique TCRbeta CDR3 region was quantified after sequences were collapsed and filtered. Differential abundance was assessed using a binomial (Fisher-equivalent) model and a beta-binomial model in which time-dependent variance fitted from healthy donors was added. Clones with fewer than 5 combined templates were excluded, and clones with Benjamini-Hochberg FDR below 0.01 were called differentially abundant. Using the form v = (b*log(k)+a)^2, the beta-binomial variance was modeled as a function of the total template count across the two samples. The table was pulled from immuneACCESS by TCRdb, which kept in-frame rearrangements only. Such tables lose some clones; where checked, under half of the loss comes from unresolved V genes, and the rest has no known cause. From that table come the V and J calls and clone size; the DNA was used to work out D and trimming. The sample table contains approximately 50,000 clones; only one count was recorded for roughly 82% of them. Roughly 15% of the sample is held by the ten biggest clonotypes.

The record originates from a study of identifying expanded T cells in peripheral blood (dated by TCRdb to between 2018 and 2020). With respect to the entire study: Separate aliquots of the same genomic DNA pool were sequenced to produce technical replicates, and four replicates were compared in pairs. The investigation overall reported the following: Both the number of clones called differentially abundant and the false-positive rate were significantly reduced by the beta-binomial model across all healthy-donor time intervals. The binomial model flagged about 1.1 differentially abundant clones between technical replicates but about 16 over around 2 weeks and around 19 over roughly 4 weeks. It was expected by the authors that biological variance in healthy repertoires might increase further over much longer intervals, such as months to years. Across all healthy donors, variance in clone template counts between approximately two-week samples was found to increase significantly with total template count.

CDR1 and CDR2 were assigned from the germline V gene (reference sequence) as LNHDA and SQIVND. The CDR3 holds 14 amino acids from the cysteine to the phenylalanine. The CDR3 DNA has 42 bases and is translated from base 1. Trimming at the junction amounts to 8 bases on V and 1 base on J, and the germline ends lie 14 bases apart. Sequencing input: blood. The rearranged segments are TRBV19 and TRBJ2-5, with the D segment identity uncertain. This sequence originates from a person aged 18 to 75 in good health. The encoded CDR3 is CASSPVLSQETQYF. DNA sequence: TGTGCCAGTTCACCGGTCCTTAGCCAAGAGACCCAGTACTTC.